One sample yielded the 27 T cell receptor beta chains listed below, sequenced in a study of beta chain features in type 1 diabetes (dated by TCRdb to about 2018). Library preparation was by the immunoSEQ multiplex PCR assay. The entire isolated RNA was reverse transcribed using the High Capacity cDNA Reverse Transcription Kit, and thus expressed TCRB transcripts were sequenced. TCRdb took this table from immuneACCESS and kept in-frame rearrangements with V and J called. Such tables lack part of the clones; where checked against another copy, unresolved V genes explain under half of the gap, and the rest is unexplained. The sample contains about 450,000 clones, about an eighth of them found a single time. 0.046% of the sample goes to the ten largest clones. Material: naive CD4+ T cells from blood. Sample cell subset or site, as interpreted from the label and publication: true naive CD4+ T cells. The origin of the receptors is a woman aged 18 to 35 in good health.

This CDR3 is CASSSSAGANVLTF. In DNA form, the CDR3 reads TGTGCCAGCAGCTCCTCCGCCGGGGCCAACGTCCTGACTTTC. V is TRBV28 and J is TRBJ2-6; the D is unclear. Deletions cut 6 bases from V and 4 bases from J, with 10 bases between. The CDR3 spans 14 residues. CDR1 is MDHEN and CDR2 is SYDVKM in the germline V gene. Complete variable domain (other parts from reference TRBV28 and TRBJ2-6): DVKVTQSSRYLVKRTGEKVFLECVQDMDHENMFWYRQDPGLGLRLIYFSYDVKMKEKGDIPEGYSVSREKKERFSLILESASTNQTSMYLCASSSSAGANVLTFGAGSRLTVL.

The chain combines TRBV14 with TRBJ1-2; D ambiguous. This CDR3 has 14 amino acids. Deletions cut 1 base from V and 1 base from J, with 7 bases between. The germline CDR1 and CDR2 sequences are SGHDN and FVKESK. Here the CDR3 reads CASSQVTGNYGYTF. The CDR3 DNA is TGTGCCAGCAGCCAAGTTACGGGTAACTATGGCTACACCTTC.

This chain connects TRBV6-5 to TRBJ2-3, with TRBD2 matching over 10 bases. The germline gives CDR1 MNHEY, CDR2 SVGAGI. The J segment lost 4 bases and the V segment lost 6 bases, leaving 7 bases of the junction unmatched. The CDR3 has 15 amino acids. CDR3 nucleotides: TGTGCCAGCAGCTATAGCGGGGGGTTGTCAGATACGCAGTATTTT. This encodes CASSYSGGLSDTQYF.

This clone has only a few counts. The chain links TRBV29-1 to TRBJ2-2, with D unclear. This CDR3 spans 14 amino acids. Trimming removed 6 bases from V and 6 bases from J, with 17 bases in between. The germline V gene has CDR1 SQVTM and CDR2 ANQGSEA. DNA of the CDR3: TGCAGCGTCCTCGAAGCCCCTTTGGCCGGGGAGCTGTTTTTT. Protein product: CSVLEAPLAGELFF.

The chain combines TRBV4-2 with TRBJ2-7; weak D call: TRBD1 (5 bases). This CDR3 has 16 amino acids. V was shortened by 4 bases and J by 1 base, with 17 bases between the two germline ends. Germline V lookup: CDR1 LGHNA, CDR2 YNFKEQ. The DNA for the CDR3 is TGTGCCAGCAGCCCGACCCCGGCATCAGGGTCCTACGAGCAGTACTTC. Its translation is CASSPTPASGSYEQYF.

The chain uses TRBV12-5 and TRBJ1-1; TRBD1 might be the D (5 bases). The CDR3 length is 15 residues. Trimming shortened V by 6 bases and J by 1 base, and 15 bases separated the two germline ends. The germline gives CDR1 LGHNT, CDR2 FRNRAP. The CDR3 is CASGLLPGGNTEAFF. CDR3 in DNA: TGTGCTAGTGGCTTGTTACCCGGGGGGAACACTGAAGCTTTCTTT.

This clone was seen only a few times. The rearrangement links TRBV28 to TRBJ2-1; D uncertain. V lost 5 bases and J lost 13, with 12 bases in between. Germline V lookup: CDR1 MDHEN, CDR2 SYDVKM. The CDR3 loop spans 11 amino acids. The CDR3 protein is CASSVGSQQFF. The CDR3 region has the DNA TGTGCCAGCAGTGTGGGGTCACAACAGTTCTTC.

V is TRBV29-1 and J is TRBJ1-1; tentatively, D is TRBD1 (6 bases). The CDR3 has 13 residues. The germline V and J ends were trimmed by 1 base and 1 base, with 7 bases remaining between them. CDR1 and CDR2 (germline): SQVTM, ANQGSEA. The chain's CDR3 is CSVEGRGNTEAFF. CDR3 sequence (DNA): TGCAGCGTTGAAGGCAGGGGGAACACTGAAGCTTTCTTT.

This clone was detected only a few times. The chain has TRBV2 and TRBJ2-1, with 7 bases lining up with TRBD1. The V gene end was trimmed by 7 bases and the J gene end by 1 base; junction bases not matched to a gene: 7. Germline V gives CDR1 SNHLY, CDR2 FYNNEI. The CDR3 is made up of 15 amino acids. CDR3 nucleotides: TGTGCCAGCATGACAGGGACCTTGTCCTACAATGAGCAGTTCTTC. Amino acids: CASMTGTLSYNEQFF.

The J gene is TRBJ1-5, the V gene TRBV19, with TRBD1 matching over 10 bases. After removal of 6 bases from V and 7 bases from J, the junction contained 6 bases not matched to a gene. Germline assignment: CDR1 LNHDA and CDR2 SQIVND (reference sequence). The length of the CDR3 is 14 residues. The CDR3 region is CASSTTGGLQPQHF. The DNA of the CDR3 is TGTGCCAGTAGCACGACAGGGGGCTTGCAGCCCCAGCATTTT.

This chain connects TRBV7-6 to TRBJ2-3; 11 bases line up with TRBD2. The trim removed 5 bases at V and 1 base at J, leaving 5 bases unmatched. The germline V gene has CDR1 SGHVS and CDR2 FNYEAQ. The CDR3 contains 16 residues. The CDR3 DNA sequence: TGTGCCAGCAGCGAACAACTAGCGGGGGGCACAGATACGCAGTATTTT. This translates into CASSEQLAGGTDTQYF.

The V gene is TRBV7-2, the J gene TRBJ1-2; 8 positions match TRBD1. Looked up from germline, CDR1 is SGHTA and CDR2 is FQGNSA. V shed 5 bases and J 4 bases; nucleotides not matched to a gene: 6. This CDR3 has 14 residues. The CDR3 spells CASSPTGGSYGYTF. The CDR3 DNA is TGTGCCAGCAGCCCCACAGGGGGGAGCTATGGCTACACCTTC.

The CDR3 sequence is CASSGLAGGTNEQFF. CDR3 nucleotides: TGTGCCAGCAGCGGACTAGCGGGAGGCACCAATGAGCAGTTCTTC. The V and J genes are TRBV5-4 and TRBJ2-1, with 14 bases fitting TRBD2. Germline trimming cut 4 bases from V and 6 bases from J; bases unmatched to any gene: 3. Germline V gene lookup returns CDR1 SGHNT and CDR2 YYREEE (reference sequence). The CDR3 loop spans 15 amino acids.

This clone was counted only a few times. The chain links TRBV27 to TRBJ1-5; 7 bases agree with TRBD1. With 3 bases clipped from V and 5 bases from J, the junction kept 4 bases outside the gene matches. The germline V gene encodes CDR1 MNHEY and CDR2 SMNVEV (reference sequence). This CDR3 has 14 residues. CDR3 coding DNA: TGTGCCAGCAGTTTGACAGGGTGGGATCAGCCCCAGCATTTT. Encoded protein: CASSLTGWDQPQHF.

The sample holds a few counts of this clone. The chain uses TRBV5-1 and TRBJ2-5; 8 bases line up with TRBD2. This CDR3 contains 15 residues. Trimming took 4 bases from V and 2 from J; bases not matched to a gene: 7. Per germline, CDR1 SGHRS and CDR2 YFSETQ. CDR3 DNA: TGCGCCAGCAGCAACCCTAGCGGGTATCAAGAGACCCAGTACTTC. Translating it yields CASSNPSGYQETQYF.

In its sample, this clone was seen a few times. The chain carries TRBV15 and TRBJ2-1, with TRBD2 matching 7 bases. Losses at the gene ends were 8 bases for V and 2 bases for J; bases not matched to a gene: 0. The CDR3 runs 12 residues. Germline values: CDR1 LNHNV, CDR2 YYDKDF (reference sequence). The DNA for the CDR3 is TGTGCCACCGGACTAGCCTACAATGAGCAGTTCTTC. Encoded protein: CATGLAYNEQFF.

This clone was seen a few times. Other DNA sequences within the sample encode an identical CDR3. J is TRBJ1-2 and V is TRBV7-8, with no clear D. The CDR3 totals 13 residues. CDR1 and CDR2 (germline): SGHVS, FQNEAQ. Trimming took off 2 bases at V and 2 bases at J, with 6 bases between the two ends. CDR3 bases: TGTGCCAGCAGCTTACGGGAGAACTATGGCTACACCTTC. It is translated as CASSLRENYGYTF.

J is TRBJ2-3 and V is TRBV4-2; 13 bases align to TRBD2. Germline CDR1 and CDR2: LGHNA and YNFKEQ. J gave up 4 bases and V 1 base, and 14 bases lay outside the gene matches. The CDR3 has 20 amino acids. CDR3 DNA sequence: TGTGCCAGCAGCCAAGGACTAGCGGGAGGCCTCACCGGTAGCCCAGATACGCAGTATTTT. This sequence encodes CASSQGLAGGLTGSPDTQYF.

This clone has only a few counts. The CDR3 DNA follows: TGTGCCACCAGCAGAGATGGTAGCTGGACAGGGGCGAGTCAGCCCCAGCATTTT. Translated: CATSRDGSWTGASQPQHF. This rearrangement joins TRBV15 to TRBJ1-5, with 9 nucleotides matching TRBD1. CDR3 length equals 18 residues. V shed 0 bases, J shed 6 bases, and the junction held 12 bases outside the gene matches. CDR1 is LNHNV and CDR2 is YYDKDF in the germline V gene (reference sequence).

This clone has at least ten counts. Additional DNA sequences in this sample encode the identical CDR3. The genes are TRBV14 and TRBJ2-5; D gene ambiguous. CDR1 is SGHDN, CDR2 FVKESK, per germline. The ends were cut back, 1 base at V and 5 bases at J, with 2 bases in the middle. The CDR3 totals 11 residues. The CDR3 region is CASSQAETQYF. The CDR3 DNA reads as TGTGCCAGCAGCCAAGCTGAGACCCAGTACTTC.

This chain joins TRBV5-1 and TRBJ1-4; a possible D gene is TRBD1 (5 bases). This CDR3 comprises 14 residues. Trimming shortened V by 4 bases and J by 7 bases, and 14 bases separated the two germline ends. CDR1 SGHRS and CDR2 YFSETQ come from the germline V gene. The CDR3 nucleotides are TGCGCCAGCAGCCTCGGGACGCTGGGTGAAAAACTGTTTTTT. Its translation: CASSLGTLGEKLFF.

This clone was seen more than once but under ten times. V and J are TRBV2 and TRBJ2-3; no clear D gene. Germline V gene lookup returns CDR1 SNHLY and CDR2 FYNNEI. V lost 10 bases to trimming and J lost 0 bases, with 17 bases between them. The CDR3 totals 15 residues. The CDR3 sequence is CATSQDALSTDTQYF. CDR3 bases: TGTGCCACCTCCCAGGACGCGCTTAGCACAGATACGCAGTATTTT.

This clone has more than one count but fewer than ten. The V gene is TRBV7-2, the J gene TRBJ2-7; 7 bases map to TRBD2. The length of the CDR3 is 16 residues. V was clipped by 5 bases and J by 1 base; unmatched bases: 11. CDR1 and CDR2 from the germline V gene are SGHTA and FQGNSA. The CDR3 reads CASSQRFGRVSYEQYF. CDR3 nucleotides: TGTGCCAGCAGCCAGAGGTTTGGGAGGGTGTCCTACGAGCAGTACTTC.

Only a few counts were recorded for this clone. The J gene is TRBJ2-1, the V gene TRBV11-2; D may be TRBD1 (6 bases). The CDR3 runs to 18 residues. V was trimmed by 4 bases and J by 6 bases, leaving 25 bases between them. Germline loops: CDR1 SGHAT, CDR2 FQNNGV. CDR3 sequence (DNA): TGTGCCAGCAGCTCCCGAGGGTACAGGGTTGAAACCCGCAATGAGCAGTTCTTC. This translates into CASSSRGYRVETRNEQFF.

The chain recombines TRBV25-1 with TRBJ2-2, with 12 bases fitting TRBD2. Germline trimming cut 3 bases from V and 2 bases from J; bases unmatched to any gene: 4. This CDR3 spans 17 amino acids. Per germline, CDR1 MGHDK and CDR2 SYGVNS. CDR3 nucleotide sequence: TGTGCCAGCAGTGAGATCGGACTAGCGGGAAACACCGGGGAGCTGTTTTTT. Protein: CASSEIGLAGNTGELFF.

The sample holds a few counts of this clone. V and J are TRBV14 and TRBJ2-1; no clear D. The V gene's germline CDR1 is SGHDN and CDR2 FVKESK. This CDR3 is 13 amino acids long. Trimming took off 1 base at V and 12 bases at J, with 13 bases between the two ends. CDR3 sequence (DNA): TGTGCCAGCAGCCAAGTTTGGTCGGGTGGGCAGTTCTTC. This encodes CASSQVWSGGQFF.

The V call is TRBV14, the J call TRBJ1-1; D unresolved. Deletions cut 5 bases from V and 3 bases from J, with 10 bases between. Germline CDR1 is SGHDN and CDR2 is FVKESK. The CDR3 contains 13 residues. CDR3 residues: CASSFSTDTEAFF. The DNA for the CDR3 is TGTGCCAGCAGCTTTTCCACGGACACTGAAGCTTTCTTT.